A selection of T cell receptor beta chains follows, all from one sample in a study of cytomegalovirus exposure and HLA in healthy donors. Assay used: immunoSEQ multiplex PCR; TCRdb lists only in-frame clones, some missing. The sample lists about 240,000 clones, approximately 84% seen once, with about 1.2% in the top ten. Sequencing was carried out using PBMCs. These receptors all stem from a woman under 40 in good health and CMV-seropositive. The CDR3 runs from the conserved cysteine through the conserved F or W. Fields, in order: clone size, J gene, D gene, V gene, CDR3 DNA, CDR3 protein. D genes are given only for firm matches. Size is omitted from some rows. Given values are once, few, many or a class for expanded clones.

clone size: .; J gene: TRBJ2-7; D gene: TRBD2; V gene: TRBV18; CDR3 DNA: TGTGCCAGCTCACGGACTAGCGGGAGGACCCCCTACGAGCAGTACTTC; CDR3 protein: CASSRTSGRTPYEQYF
clone size: .; J gene: TRBJ2-7; D gene: .; V gene: TRBV11-2; CDR3 DNA: TGTGCCAGCAGCTTAGTTGGTAGTACAGCCTACGAGCAGTACTTC; CDR3 protein: CASSLVGSTAYEQYF
clone size: .; J gene: TRBJ2-7; D gene: .; V gene: TRBV19; CDR3 DNA: TGTGCCAGTAGTAATAGCCCGACAGCTCATTCCTACGAGCAGTACTTC; CDR3 protein: CASSNSPTAHSYEQYF
clone size: .; J gene: TRBJ2-2; D gene: TRBD1; V gene: TRBV18; CDR3 DNA: TGTGCCAGCTCACCAATGGGACAGGGGGCAACCACCGGGGAGCTGTTTTTT; CDR3 protein: CASSPMGQGATTGELFF
clone size: .; J gene: TRBJ2-3; D gene: .; V gene: TRBV27; CDR3 DNA: TGTGCCAGCAGTTTATCTGGCGGGAGCACAGATACGCAGTATTTT; CDR3 protein: CASSLSGGSTDTQYF
clone size: .; J gene: TRBJ1-1; D gene: TRBD1; V gene: TRBV7-8; CDR3 DNA: TGTGCCAGCAGCCCAATCCCAGGGGGCAGTAGGGGCACTGAAGCTTTCTTT; CDR3 protein: CASSPIPGGSRGTEAFF
clone size: .; J gene: TRBJ2-7; D gene: .; V gene: TRBV5-4; CDR3 DNA: TGTGCCAGCAGCTTGCGGGAGTCCTACGAGCAGTACTTC; CDR3 protein: CASSLRESYEQYF
clone size: .; J gene: TRBJ2-3; D gene: TRBD2; V gene: TRBV18; CDR3 DNA: TGTGCCAGCTCACCTCTAGCGGGAGCGGTGACAGATACGCAGTATTTT; CDR3 protein: CASSPLAGAVTDTQYF
clone size: .; J gene: TRBJ2-3; D gene: .; V gene: TRBV1; CDR3 DNA: TGCACTATCGTTGAGGGAGCGCAGTATTTT; CDR3 protein: CTIVEGAQYF
clone size: .; J gene: TRBJ1-5; D gene: TRBD1; V gene: TRBV19; CDR3 DNA: TGTGCCAGTCGAGTGACAGGGGACGGTCAGCCCCAGCATTTT; CDR3 protein: CASRVTGDGQPQHF
clone size: .; J gene: TRBJ1-1; D gene: .; V gene: TRBV2; CDR3 DNA: TGTGCCAGCAGTCCACCCCAGAGGGGGGGGGAAGAAGCTTTCTTT; CDR3 protein: CASSPPQRGGEEAFF
clone size: .; J gene: TRBJ2-7; D gene: TRBD2; V gene: TRBV5-1; CDR3 DNA: TGCGCCAGCAGCCCGGGGGGACTAGCGGATATTTACGAGCAGTACTTC; CDR3 protein: CASSPGGLADIYEQYF
clone size: .; J gene: TRBJ2-7; D gene: TRBD2; V gene: TRBV19; CDR3 DNA: TGTGCCAGTAGTATGGGTCTAGCGGGAGGTTCCGAGCAGTACTTC; CDR3 protein: CASSMGLAGGSEQYF
clone size: .; J gene: TRBJ2-5; D gene: .; V gene: TRBV11-3; CDR3 DNA: TGTGCCAGCAGCTTAGAAGGGCAGGGGGAGACCCAGTACTTC; CDR3 protein: CASSLEGQGETQYF
clone size: .; J gene: TRBJ2-1; D gene: TRBD1; V gene: TRBV29-1; CDR3 DNA: TGCAGTTTTAACCAGGGGGCTCAGCGAAATGAGCAGTTCTTC; CDR3 protein: CSFNQGAQRNEQFF
clone size: .; J gene: TRBJ2-7; D gene: TRBD1; V gene: TRBV5-1; CDR3 DNA: TGCGCCAGCAGCTTTTTCACAGGGGGGTACGAGCAGTACTTC; CDR3 protein: CASSFFTGGYEQYF
clone size: .; J gene: TRBJ2-3; D gene: .; V gene: TRBV4-2; CDR3 DNA: TGTGCCAGCAGCCTTCCTGGAGAAGATACGCAGTATTTT; CDR3 protein: CASSLPGEDTQYF
clone size: .; J gene: TRBJ2-7; D gene: TRBD1; V gene: TRBV10-3; CDR3 DNA: TGTGCCATCAGTGTTGGGCAGGGGGTTTACGAGCAGTACTTC; CDR3 protein: CAISVGQGVYEQYF
clone size: .; J gene: TRBJ1-2; D gene: .; V gene: TRBV5-1; CDR3 DNA: TGCGCCAGCAGCTCCTGGGAGACCCCAACCTCCTATGGCTACACCTTC; CDR3 protein: CASSSWETPTSYGYTF
clone size: .; J gene: TRBJ1-2; D gene: .; V gene: TRBV6-1; CDR3 DNA: TGTGCCAGCAGCCCTCCAGCGGGGGGCTATGGCTACACCTTC; CDR3 protein: CASSPPAGGYGYTF
clone size: .; J gene: TRBJ2-3; D gene: TRBD2; V gene: TRBV7-3; CDR3 DNA: TGTGCCAGCAGCTTATCTAGCGGGAGAGAGACAGATACGCAGTATTTT; CDR3 protein: CASSLSSGRETDTQYF
clone size: .; J gene: TRBJ2-7; D gene: .; V gene: TRBV6-5; CDR3 DNA: TGTGCCAGCAGAACAGGAGGGACCTACGAGCAGTACTTC; CDR3 protein: CASRTGGTYEQYF
clone size: .; J gene: TRBJ1-1; D gene: .; V gene: TRBV4-1; CDR3 DNA: TGCGCCAGCAGCCCAGAAGCATCGCAGGCTGAAGCTTTCTTT; CDR3 protein: CASSPEASQAEAFF
clone size: .; J gene: TRBJ2-3; D gene: TRBD2; V gene: TRBV29-1; CDR3 DNA: TGCAGCGTTCCAGGACTAGCGGGGAGTACAGATACGCAGTATTTT; CDR3 protein: CSVPGLAGSTDTQYF
clone size: .; J gene: TRBJ1-2; D gene: .; V gene: TRBV29-1; CDR3 DNA: TGCAGCGTTGAAGATCTGGACAGAGTCGTATCTAAGGGCTACACCTTC; CDR3 protein: CSVEDLDRVVSKGYTF
clone size: .; J gene: TRBJ1-1; D gene: .; V gene: TRBV5-4; CDR3 DNA: TGTGCCAGCAGCCCCGGGGGGACTGAAGCTTTCTTT; CDR3 protein: CASSPGGTEAFF
clone size: .; J gene: TRBJ1-2; D gene: TRBD1; V gene: TRBV29-1; CDR3 DNA: TGCAGCGCCGTGGACAGGGGAGGCTCCGGCTACACCTTC; CDR3 protein: CSAVDRGGSGYTF
clone size: .; J gene: TRBJ1-1; D gene: .; V gene: TRBV27; CDR3 DNA: TGTGCCAGCAGTTCGGATATAACAGGGAACACTGAAGCTTTCTTT; CDR3 protein: CASSSDITGNTEAFF
clone size: .; J gene: TRBJ1-5; D gene: .; V gene: TRBV5-1; CDR3 DNA: TGCGCCAGCAGCTTTGAAGGGGATCAGCCCCAGCATTTT; CDR3 protein: CASSFEGDQPQHF
clone size: .; J gene: TRBJ2-1; D gene: TRBD2; V gene: TRBV11-2; CDR3 DNA: TGTGCCAGCAGCTTAGAAACTAGCGGCAATGATGAGCAGTTCTTC; CDR3 protein: CASSLETSGNDEQFF
clone size: many; J gene: TRBJ2-1; D gene: .; V gene: TRBV30; CDR3 DNA: TGTGCCTGGAGTGACAGGGTCGGTGAGCAGTTCTTC; CDR3 protein: CAWSDRVGEQFF
clone size: .; J gene: TRBJ2-7; D gene: TRBD2; V gene: TRBV5-1; CDR3 DNA: TGCGCCAGCAGCTTGGCCTCCTCAGGACTAGCGGGATTCCACGAGCAGTACTTC; CDR3 protein: CASSLASSGLAGFHEQYF
clone size: .; J gene: TRBJ2-7; D gene: TRBD2; V gene: TRBV5-1; CDR3 DNA: TGCGCCAGCAGCACCAATGTGGGAGGGCCCCACGAGCAGTACTTC; CDR3 protein: CASSTNVGGPHEQYF
clone size: .; J gene: TRBJ1-2; D gene: .; V gene: TRBV19; CDR3 DNA: TGTGCCGCCCAGGAAAAAACTAACTATGGCTACACCTTC; CDR3 protein: CAAQEKTNYGYTF
clone size: .; J gene: TRBJ2-7; D gene: .; V gene: TRBV6-1; CDR3 DNA: TGTGCCAGCAGTGAAGCCCCAGTGAGGAATACGTACTTC; CDR3 protein: CASSEAPVRNTYF
clone size: .; J gene: TRBJ2-1; D gene: TRBD2; V gene: TRBV7-8; CDR3 DNA: TGTGCCAGCAGCATGGGACTAGCGGGACGAAGCTCCTACAATGAGCAGTTCTTC; CDR3 protein: CASSMGLAGRSSYNEQFF
clone size: .; J gene: TRBJ2-7; D gene: TRBD2; V gene: TRBV29-1; CDR3 DNA: TGCAGCGTTGCGGGCGGGGTAGCGGGACACGAGCAGTACTTC; CDR3 protein: CSVAGGVAGHEQYF
clone size: few; J gene: TRBJ1-3; D gene: TRBD1; V gene: TRBV11-2; CDR3 DNA: TGTGCCAGCAGCTTGGGACAGGGTGGAAACACCATATATTTT; CDR3 protein: CASSLGQGGNTIYF
clone size: .; J gene: TRBJ2-1; D gene: .; V gene: TRBV6-5; CDR3 DNA: TGTGCCAGCAGTTATGAGGCCTCCTACAATGAGCAGTTCTTC; CDR3 protein: CASSYEASYNEQFF
clone size: .; J gene: TRBJ1-3; D gene: TRBD1; V gene: TRBV9; CDR3 DNA: TGTGCCAGCAGCGTAGCTGATCGGGACAGAGGAAACACCATATATTTT; CDR3 protein: CASSVADRDRGNTIYF
clone size: .; J gene: TRBJ2-1; D gene: TRBD2; V gene: TRBV5-1; CDR3 DNA: TGCGCCAGCAGCATCGGGACTAGCGGGGGGCTAAATGAGCAGTTCTTC; CDR3 protein: CASSIGTSGGLNEQFF
clone size: .; J gene: TRBJ1-1; D gene: .; V gene: TRBV30; CDR3 DNA: TGTGCCTGGAGTGGGCAGGGATGGGGTGAAGCTTTCTTT; CDR3 protein: CAWSGQGWGEAFF
clone size: .; J gene: TRBJ1-4; D gene: .; V gene: TRBV11-2; CDR3 DNA: TGTGCCAGCAGCTTAGATCTGGCAGGCAGTGAAAAACTGTTTTTT; CDR3 protein: CASSLDLAGSEKLFF
clone size: .; J gene: TRBJ2-3; D gene: TRBD1; V gene: TRBV5-1; CDR3 DNA: TGCGCCAGCAGCTTGAGCCCGACAGGGGGCACAGATACGCAGTATTTT; CDR3 protein: CASSLSPTGGTDTQYF
clone size: once; J gene: TRBJ2-7; D gene: .; V gene: TRBV6-5; CDR3 DNA: TGTGCCAGCAGGGACAATACCTACGAGCAGTACTTC; CDR3 protein: CASRDNTYEQYF
clone size: .; J gene: TRBJ2-1; D gene: TRBD2; V gene: TRBV4-2; CDR3 DNA: TGTGCCAGCAGGCGACTAGCTGGGGAGCAGTTCTTC; CDR3 protein: CASRRLAGEQFF
clone size: .; J gene: TRBJ2-5; D gene: .; V gene: TRBV27; CDR3 DNA: TGTGCCAGCAGTTTATTGGGGCCCGTCGGGACCCAGTACTTC; CDR3 protein: CASSLLGPVGTQYF
clone size: .; J gene: TRBJ1-4; D gene: TRBD1; V gene: TRBV27; CDR3 DNA: TGTGCCAGCAGTTCGAGACCGTTGACAGGGCGGAGTGAAAAACTGTTTTTT; CDR3 protein: CASSSRPLTGRSEKLFF
clone size: .; J gene: TRBJ2-7; D gene: TRBD2; V gene: TRBV19; CDR3 DNA: TGTGCCAGTAGTGGACCGGGACTAGCTGCCGAGCAGTACTTC; CDR3 protein: CASSGPGLAAEQYF